The T cell receptor (beta chain) under discussion was sequenced for a study of control samples from healthy donors and cancer patients. Data came from immunoSEQ multiplex PCR; TCRdb stores just in-frame clones and leaves some out. The top ten hold about 5% of the sample, which has 60,000 to 70,000 clones, around 85% seen once. From germline, CDR1 is KGHDR and CDR2 SFDVKD. The CDR3 extends over 13 amino acids. The J segment lost 1 base and the V segment lost 10 bases, leaving 3 bases of the junction unmatched. The sequenced material came from blood. The TCR comes from a middle-aged man in good health. The genes are TRBV24-1 and TRBJ2-3; TRBD1 aligns across 8 bases. The DNA for the CDR3 is TGTGCCACAGGGACAGGTGGCACAGATACGCAGTATTTT. It encodes CATGTGGTDTQYF.